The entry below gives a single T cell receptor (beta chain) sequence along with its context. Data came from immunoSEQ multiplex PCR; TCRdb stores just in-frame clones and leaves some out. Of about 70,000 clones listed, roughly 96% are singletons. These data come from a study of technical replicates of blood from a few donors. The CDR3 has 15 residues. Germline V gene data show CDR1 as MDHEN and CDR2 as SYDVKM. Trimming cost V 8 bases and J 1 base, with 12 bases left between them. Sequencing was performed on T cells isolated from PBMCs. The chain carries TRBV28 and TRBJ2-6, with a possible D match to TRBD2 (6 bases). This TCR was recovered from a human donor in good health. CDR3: CASGGWRSGANVLTF. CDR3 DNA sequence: TGTGCCAGCGGGGGGTGGCGGTCTGGGGCCAACGTCCTGACTTTC.